A selection of T cell receptor beta chains follows, all from one sample in a study. TCRdb itself ran the 5' RACE reads through MiXCR, one entry per CDR3 protein. The sample yields fewer than 650 distinct CDR3 sequences, around 13% seen once. Sequencing was done on a sample of total memory T cells from blood PBMCs. The receptors come from a female donor with HIV. The CDR3 runs from the conserved cysteine through the conserved F or W. The D gene is left open where the match is weak. Rows may omit the clone size; those that give it use once, few, many or a size class.

>hyperexpanded|TRBJ1-6|TRBV4-1|TRBD1
CASSRDRGSSYNSPLHF
TGCGCCAGCAGCCGAGACAGGGGAAGCTCCTATAATTCACCCCTCCACTTT
>NA|TRBJ2-3|TRBV7-4|NA
CASSLVEDTQYF
TGTGCCAGCAGCTTAGTGGAAGATACGCAGTATTTT
>few|TRBJ1-2|TRBV5-5|NA
CASSPDGTYGYTF
TGTGCCAGCAGCCCGGACGGAACCTATGGCTACACCTTC
>hyperexpanded|TRBJ2-7|TRBV15|NA
CATSRLTGEQYF
TGTGCCACCAGCAGGCTCACGGGGGAGCAGTACTTC
>few|TRBJ2-1|TRBV7-3|NA
CASSLGLDTNNEQFF
TGTGCCAGCAGCTTAGGCCTTGATACGAACAATGAGCAGTTCTTC
>large|TRBJ1-1|TRBV11-3|NA
CASSLGLEAFF
TGTGCCAGCAGCTTAGGCCTTGAAGCTTTCTTT
>NA|TRBJ2-1|TRBV10-3|NA
CAISDQSNEQFF
TGTGCCATCAGCGACCAGTCCAATGAGCAGTTCTTC
>few|TRBJ2-5|TRBV15|TRBD2
CATSSTSGLRETQYF
TGTGCCACCAGCAGTACTAGCGGCCTTCGGGAGACCCAGTACTTC
>NA|TRBJ1-3|TRBV5-1|TRBD1
CASSLAQGAGGNTIYF
TGCGCCAGCAGCTTGGCCCAGGGGGCTGGTGGAAACACCATATATTTT
>few|TRBJ2-2|TRBV11-3|NA
CASSLSRANTGELFF
TGTGCCAGCAGCTTATCCAGGGCTAACACCGGGGAGCTGTTTTTT
>few|TRBJ2-7|TRBV7-2|TRBD2
CASSIAGGPYEQYF
TGTGCCAGCAGTATAGCGGGAGGGCCTTACGAGCAGTACTTC
>NA|TRBJ2-2|TRBV11-3|NA
CASSSARAGELFF
TGTGCCAGCAGCTCCGCTCGGGCCGGGGAGCTGTTTTTT
>large|TRBJ2-1|TRBV30|NA
CAWAGRGYNEQFF
TGTGCCTGGGCCGGACGGGGTTACAATGAGCAGTTCTTC
>large|TRBJ2-1|TRBV5-1|NA
CASAVASSDEQFF
TGCGCCAGCGCGGTGGCTAGTAGCGATGAGCAGTTCTTC
>NA|TRBJ1-2|TRBV12-3/TRBV12-4|NA
CASSLGRHNYGYTF
TGTGCCAGCAGTTTGGGCAGGCATAACTATGGCTACACCTTC
>few|TRBJ1-2|TRBV4-1|TRBD1
CASSHGQGDYGYTF
TGCGCCAGCAGCCACGGACAGGGAGACTATGGCTACACCTTC
>NA|TRBJ2-2|TRBV5-5|TRBD1
CASSQTGTRNTGELFF
TGTGCCAGCAGCCAGACAGGGACGAGAAACACCGGGGAGCTGTTTTTT
>large|TRBJ1-1|TRBV19|NA
CASSNRGLETEAFF
TGTGCCAGTAGTAACCGGGGCCTGGAGACTGAAGCTTTCTTT
>large|TRBJ2-7|TRBV6-1|TRBD2
CASSEAQRTSYLISDEQYF
TGTGCCAGCAGTGAAGCGCAGAGGACTAGCTACCTCATCTCGGACGAGCAGTACTTC
>few|TRBJ2-7|TRBV6-5|NA
CASSYNWNSYEQYF
TGTGCCAGCAGTTACAACTGGAACTCCTACGAGCAGTACTTC
>NA|TRBJ1-1|TRBV6-5|NA
CASSYSGGAFF
TGTGCCAGCAGTTACTCAGGGGGGGCTTTCTTT
>NA|TRBJ2-1|TRBV4-1|TRBD2
CASSPVSSGGNEQFF
TGCGCCAGCAGCCCTGTCTCTAGCGGGGGCAATGAGCAGTTCTTC
>few|TRBJ1-2|TRBV24-1|NA
CATSDQAGYGYTF
TGTGCCACCAGTGATCAGGCAGGCTATGGCTACACCTTC
>NA|TRBJ1-1|TRBV10-3|NA
CAISVGGSTEAFF
TGTGCCATCAGTGTAGGGGGGAGCACTGAAGCTTTCTTT
>NA|TRBJ1-1|TRBV5-6|NA
CASSPGGTRRIEAFF
TGTGCCAGCAGCCCGGGTGGGACACGGAGAATTGAAGCTTTCTTT
>few|TRBJ2-7|TRBV6-1|TRBD2
CASSQSGRHYEQYF
TGTGCCAGCAGTCAAAGCGGGAGGCACTACGAGCAGTACTTC
>few|TRBJ1-2|TRBV5-1|TRBD1
CASSSDRGRGYTF
TGCGCCAGCAGCTCCGACAGGGGTCGTGGCTACACCTTC
>NA|TRBJ1-2|TRBV4-1|NA
CASSQDYYGCTF
TGCGCCAGCAGCCAAGACTACTATGGCTGCACCTTC
>large|TRBJ2-2|TRBV9|TRBD2
CASSLLAGEYTGELFF
TGTGCCAGCAGCCTTTTAGCGGGAGAGTACACCGGGGAGCTGTTTTTT
>few|TRBJ2-3|TRBV7-9|TRBD2
CATTASGGTDTQYF
TGTGCCACCACGGCTAGCGGGGGCACAGATACGCAGTATTTT
>large|TRBJ1-1|TRBV30|NA
CAWSWEGEAFF
TGTGCCTGGAGCTGGGAGGGGGAAGCTTTCTTT
>few|TRBJ2-1|TRBV24-1|NA
CATSDGVYNEQFF
TGTGCCACCAGTGATGGGGTCTACAATGAGCAGTTCTTC
>few|TRBJ2-3|TRBV7-6|TRBD2
CASSPGLAGGGMDTQYF
TGTGCCAGCAGCCCCGGACTAGCGGGGGGGGGAATGGATACGCAGTATTTT
>NA|TRBJ2-7|TRBV11-3|TRBD1
CASSLREGAWEQYF
TGTGCCAGCAGCTTAAGAGAGGGGGCTTGGGAGCAGTACTTC
>NA|TRBJ1-3|TRBV4-1|NA
CASSQFQGNTIYF
TGCGCCAGCAGCCAATTCCAGGGAAACACCATATATTTT
>few|TRBJ1-5|TRBV12-3/TRBV12-4|NA
CASSPGRPTPNQPQHF
TGTGCCAGCAGTCCGGGACGCCCGACACCCAATCAGCCCCAGCATTTT
>NA|TRBJ1-1|TRBV29-1|TRBD1
CSVDQTGTGAFF
TGCAGCGTTGACCAGACAGGGACGGGAGCTTTCTTT
>large|TRBJ2-1|TRBV30|TRBD2
CAWRPSGSPNEQFF
TGTGCCTGGAGACCTAGCGGGAGTCCCAATGAGCAGTTCTTC
>large|TRBJ1-1|TRBV30|NA
CAWTPGGGALGAFF
TGTGCCTGGACCCCCGGTGGGGGCGCATTAGGAGCTTTCTTT
>large|TRBJ2-3|TRBV7-3|TRBD2
CASSSTSADTQYF
TGTGCCAGCAGCTCTACTAGCGCAGATACGCAGTATTTT
>NA|TRBJ2-2|TRBV15|TRBD2
CATSRPGLDGTGELFF
TGTGCCACCAGCAGACCAGGACTAGATGGCACCGGGGAGCTGTTTTTT